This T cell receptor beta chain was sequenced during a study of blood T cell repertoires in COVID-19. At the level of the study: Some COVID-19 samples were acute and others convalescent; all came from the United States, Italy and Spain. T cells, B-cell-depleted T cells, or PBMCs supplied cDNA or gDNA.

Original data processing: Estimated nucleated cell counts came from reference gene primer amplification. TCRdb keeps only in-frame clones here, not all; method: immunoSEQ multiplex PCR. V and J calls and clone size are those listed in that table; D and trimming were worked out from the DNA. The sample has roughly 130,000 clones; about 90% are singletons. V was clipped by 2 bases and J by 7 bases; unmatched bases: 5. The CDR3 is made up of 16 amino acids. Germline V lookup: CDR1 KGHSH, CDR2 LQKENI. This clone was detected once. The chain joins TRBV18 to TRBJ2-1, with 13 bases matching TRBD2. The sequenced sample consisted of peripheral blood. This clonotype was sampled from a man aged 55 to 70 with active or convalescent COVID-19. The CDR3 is CASSPIGLAGANEQFF. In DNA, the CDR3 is TGTGCCAGCTCACCAATCGGACTAGCGGGAGCAAATGAGCAGTTCTTC. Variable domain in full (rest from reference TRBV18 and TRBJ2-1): NAGVMQNPRHLVRRRGQEARLRCSPMKGHSHVYWYRQLPEEGLKFMVYLQKENIIDESGMPKERFSAEFPKEGPSILRIQQVVRGDSAAYFCASSPIGLAGANEQFFGPGTRLTVL.